Below, one TCR beta chain is given with its context. This table comes from immunoSEQ multiplex PCR, and its TCRdb copy is limited to in-frame clones, with some not included. The sample has 67,000 or so clones; about 92% are singletons. With 0 bases removed from V and 4 bases from J, the gap between germline ends came to 14 bases. The CDR3 covers 15 residues. CDR1 is SGHTS, CDR2 YDEGEE, per germline. The data derive from a study of T cell changes during pregnancy in multiple sclerosis. Source: CD8+ T cells from peripheral blood mononuclear cells, taken in the third trimester of pregnancy. The origin of this receptor is a female donor in good health, enrolled as a control in a pregnancy study. This chain uses TRBV5-8 with TRBJ2-7; a weak D match, TRBD1 (5 bases). The DNA for the CDR3 is TGTGCCAGCAGCTTGGGAGGCAGTGGGGCTTACGAGCAGTACTTC. Its protein is CASSLGGSGAYEQYF.